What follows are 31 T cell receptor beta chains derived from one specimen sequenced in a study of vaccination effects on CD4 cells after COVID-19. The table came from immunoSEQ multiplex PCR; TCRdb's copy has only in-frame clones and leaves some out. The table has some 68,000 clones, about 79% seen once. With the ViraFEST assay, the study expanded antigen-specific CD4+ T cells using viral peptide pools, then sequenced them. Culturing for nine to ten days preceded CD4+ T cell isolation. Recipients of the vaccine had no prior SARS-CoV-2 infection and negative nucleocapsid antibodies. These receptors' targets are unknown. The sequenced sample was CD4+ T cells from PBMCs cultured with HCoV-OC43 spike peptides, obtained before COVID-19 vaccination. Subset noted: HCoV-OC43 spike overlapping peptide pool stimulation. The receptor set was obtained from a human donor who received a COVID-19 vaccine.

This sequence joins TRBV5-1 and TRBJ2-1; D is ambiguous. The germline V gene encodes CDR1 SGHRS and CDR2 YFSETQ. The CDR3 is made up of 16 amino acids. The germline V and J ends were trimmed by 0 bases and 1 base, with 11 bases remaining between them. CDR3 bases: TGCGCCAGCAGCTTGGATTCGAGAGATTCCTACAATGAGCAGTTCTTC. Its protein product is CASSLDSRDSYNEQFF.

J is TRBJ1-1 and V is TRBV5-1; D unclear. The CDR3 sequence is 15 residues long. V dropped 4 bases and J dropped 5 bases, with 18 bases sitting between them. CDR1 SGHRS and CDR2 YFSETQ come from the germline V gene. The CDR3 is CASSQGIAAGTEAFF. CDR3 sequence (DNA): TGCGCCAGCAGCCAAGGGATTGCGGCGGGGACTGAAGCTTTCTTT.

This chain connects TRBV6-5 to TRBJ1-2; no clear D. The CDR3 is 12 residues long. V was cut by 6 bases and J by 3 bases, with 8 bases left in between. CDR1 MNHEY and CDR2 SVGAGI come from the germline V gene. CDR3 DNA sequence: TGTGCCAGCAGGCAGGCTTACTATGGCTACACCTTC. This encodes CASRQAYYGYTF.

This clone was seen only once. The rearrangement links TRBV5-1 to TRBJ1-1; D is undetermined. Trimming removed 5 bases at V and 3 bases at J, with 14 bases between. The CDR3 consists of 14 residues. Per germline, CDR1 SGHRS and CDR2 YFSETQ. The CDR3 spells CASRSNSGDTEAFF. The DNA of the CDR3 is TGCGCCAGCAGGAGTAATAGTGGGGACACTGAAGCTTTCTTT.

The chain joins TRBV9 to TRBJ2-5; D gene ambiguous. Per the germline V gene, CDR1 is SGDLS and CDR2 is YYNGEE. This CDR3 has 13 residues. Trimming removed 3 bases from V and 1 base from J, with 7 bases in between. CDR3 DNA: TGTGCCAGCAGCGCTCAGAGCCAAGAGACCCAGTACTTC. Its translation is CASSAQSQETQYF. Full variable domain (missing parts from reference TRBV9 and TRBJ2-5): DSGVTQTPKHLITATGQRVTLRCSPRSGDLSVYWYQQSLDQGLQFLIQYYNGEERAKGNILERFSAQQFPDLHSELNLSSLELGDSALYFCASSAQSQETQYFGPGTRLLVL.

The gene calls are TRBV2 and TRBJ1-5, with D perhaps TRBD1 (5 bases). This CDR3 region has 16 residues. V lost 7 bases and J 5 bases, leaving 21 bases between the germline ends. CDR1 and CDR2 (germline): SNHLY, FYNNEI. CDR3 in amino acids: CASTPPGAGGDQPQHF. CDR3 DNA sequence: TGTGCCAGCACCCCGCCCGGGGCGGGAGGGGATCAGCCCCAGCATTTT.

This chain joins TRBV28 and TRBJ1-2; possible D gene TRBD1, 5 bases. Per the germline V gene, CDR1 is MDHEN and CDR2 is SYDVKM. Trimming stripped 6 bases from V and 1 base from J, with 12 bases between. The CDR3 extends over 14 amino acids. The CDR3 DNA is TGTGCCAGCAGCCCACCGGGGGGTAACTATGGCTACACCTTC. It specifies CASSPPGGNYGYTF.

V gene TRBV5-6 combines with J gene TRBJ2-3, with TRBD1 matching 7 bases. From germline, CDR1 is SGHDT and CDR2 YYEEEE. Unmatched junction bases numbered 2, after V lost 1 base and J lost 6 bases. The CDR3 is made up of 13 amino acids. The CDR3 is CASSLSRGDTQYF. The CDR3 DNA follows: TGTGCCAGCAGCTTGTCCAGGGGGGATACGCAGTATTTT.

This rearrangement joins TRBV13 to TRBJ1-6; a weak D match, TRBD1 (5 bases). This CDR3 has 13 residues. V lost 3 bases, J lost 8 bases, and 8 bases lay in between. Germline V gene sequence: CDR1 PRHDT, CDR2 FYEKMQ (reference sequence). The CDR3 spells CASSFSGDSPLHF. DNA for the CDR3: TGTGCCAGCAGCTTTTCGGGGGATTCACCCCTCCACTTT.

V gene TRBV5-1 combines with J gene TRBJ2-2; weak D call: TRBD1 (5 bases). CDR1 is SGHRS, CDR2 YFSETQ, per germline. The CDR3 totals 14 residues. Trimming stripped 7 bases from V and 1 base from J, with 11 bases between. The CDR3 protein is CASSVDMNTGELFF. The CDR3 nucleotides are TGCGCCAGCTCCGTGGACATGAACACCGGGGAGCTGTTTTTT.

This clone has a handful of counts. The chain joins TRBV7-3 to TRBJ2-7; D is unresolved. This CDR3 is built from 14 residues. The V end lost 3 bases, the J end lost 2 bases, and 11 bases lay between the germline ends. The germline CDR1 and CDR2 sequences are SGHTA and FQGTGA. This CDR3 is CASSFKARPYEQYV. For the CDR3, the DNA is TGTGCCAGCAGCTTCAAGGCTAGACCCTACGAGCAGTACGTC.

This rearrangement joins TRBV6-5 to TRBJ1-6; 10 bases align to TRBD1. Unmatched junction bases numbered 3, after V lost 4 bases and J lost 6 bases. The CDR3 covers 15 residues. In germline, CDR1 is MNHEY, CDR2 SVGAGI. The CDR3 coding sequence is TGTGCCAGCAGTTGGGACAGGGGAACTAATTCACCCCTCCACTTT. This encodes CASSWDRGTNSPLHF.

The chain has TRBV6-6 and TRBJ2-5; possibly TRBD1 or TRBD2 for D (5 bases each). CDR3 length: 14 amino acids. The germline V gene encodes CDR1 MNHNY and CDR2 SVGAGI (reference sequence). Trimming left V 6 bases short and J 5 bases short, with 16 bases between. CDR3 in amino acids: CASSPSGPWETQYF. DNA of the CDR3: TGTGCCAGCAGCCCATCGGGGCCCTGGGAGACCCAGTACTTC.

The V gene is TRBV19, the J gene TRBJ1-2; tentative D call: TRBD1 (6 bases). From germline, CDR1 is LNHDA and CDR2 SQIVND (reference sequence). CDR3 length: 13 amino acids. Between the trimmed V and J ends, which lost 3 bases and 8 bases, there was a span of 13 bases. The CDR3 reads CASSIRQERGYTF. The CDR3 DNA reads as TGTGCCAGTAGTATCCGACAGGAGAGAGGCTACACCTTC. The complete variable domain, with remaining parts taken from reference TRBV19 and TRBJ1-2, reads DGGITQSPKYLFRKEGQNVTLSCEQNLNHDAMYWYRQDPGQGLRLIYYSQIVNDFQKGDIAEGYSVSREKKESFPLTVTSAQKNPTAFYLCASSIRQERGYTFGSGTRLTVV.

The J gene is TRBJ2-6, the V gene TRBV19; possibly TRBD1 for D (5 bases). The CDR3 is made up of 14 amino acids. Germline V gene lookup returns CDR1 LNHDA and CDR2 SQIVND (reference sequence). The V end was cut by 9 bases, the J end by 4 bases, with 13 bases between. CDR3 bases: TGTGCCAGCGCAACCAGGGAAGGGGCCAACGTCCTGACTTTC. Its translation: CASATREGANVLTF.

The CDR3 reads CASSLGQIYGYTF. The DNA for the CDR3 is TGCGCCAGCAGCTTGGGGCAGATCTATGGCTACACCTTC. The chain links TRBV5-1 to TRBJ1-2; D ambiguous. In germline, CDR1 is SGHRS, CDR2 YFSETQ. V was trimmed by 0 bases and J by 4 bases, leaving 7 bases between them. The CDR3 spans 13 residues.

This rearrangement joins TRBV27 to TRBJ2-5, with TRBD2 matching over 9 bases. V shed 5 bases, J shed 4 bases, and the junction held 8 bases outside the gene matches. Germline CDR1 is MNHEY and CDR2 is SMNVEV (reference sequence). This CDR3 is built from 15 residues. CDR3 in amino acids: CASSPRAGGLETQYF. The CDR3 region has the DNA TGTGCCAGCAGTCCGCGGGCGGGGGGGCTAGAGACCCAGTACTTC.

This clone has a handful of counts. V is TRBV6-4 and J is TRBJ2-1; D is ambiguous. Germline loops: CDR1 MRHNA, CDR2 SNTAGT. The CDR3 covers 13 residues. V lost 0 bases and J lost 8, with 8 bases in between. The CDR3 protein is CASSDSRGYEQFF. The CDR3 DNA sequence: TGTGCCAGCAGTGACTCCAGAGGATATGAGCAGTTCTTC.

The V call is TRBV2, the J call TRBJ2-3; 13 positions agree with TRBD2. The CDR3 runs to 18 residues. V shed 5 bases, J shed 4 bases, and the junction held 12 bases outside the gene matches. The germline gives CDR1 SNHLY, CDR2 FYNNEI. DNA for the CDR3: TGTGCCAGCAGTTATCAGGCGGGAACTAGCGGGGGGGCAGATACGCAGTATTTT. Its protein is CASSYQAGTSGGADTQYF.

As DNA, the CDR3 is TGTGCCAGCAGCGTAGCCGGCGGCCCCTACAATGAGCAGTTCTTC. Its protein product is CASSVAGGPYNEQFF. The rearrangement joins TRBV9 to TRBJ2-1; D is undetermined. Per the germline V gene, CDR1 is SGDLS and CDR2 is YYNGEE. V was shortened by 0 bases and J by 2 bases, with 9 bases between the two germline ends. The CDR3 is 15 residues long.

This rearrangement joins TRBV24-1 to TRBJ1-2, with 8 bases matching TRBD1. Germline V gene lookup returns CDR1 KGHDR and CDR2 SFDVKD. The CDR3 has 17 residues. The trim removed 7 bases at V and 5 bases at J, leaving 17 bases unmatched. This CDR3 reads CATSTRGADRDGYGYTF. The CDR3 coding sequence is TGTGCCACCAGCACCCGAGGGGCGGACAGGGACGGGTATGGCTACACCTTC.

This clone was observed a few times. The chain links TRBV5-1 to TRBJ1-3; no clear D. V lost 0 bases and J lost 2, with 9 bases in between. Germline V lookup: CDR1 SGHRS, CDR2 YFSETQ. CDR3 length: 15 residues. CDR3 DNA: TGCGCCAGCAGCTTGGATCTGGGAACTGGAAACACCATATATTTT. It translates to CASSLDLGTGNTIYF.

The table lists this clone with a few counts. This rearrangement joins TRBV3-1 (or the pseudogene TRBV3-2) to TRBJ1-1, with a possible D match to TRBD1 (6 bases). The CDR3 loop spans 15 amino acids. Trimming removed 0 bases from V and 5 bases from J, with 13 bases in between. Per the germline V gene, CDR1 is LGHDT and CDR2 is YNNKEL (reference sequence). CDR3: CASSQDRGGKTEAFF. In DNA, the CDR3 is TGTGCCAGCAGCCAAGATCGAGGGGGAAAGACTGAAGCTTTCTTT.

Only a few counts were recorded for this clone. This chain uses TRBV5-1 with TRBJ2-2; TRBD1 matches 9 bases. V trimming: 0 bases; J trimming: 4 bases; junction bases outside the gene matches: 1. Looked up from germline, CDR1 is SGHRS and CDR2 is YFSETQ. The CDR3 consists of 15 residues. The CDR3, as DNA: TGCGCCAGCAGCTTGGACAGGGGGCGCACCGGGGAGCTGTTTTTT. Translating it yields CASSLDRGRTGELFF.

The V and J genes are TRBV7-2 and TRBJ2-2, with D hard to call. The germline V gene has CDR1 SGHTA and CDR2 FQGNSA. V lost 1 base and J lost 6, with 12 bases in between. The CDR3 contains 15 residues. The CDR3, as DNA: TGTGCCAGCAGCTTAGTAAACCCACCCGCCGGGGAGCTGTTTTTT. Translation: CASSLVNPPAGELFF.

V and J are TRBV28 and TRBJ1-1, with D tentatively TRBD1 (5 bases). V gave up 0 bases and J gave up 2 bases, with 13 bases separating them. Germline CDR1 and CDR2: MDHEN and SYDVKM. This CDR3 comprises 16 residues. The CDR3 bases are TGTGCCAGCAGTTTATGGGGCGACAGCCTCAACACTGAAGCTTTCTTT. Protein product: CASSLWGDSLNTEAFF.

The CDR3 DNA reads as TGTGCCACCAGTGATTTGAGCTTAAGCTCAGATACGCAGTATTTT. The encoded protein is CATSDLSLSSDTQYF. The rearrangement uses TRBV24-1 and TRBJ2-3; D is ambiguous. The V gene lost 0 bases and the J gene lost 4 bases, with 10 bases spanning the gap. The germline gives CDR1 KGHDR, CDR2 SFDVKD. The CDR3 totals 15 residues.

As DNA, the CDR3 is TGTGCCAGCATGGCATCCCCCCAAGAGACCCAGTACTTC. Translating gives CASMASPQETQYF. This rearrangement joins TRBV12-3 or TRBV12-4 to TRBJ2-5; D is undetermined. CDR3 length: 13 amino acids. V gave up 7 bases and J gave up 1 base, with 10 bases separating them.

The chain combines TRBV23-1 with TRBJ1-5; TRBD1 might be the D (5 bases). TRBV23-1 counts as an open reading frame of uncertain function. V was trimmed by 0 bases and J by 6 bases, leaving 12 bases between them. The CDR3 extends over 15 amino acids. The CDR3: CASSQSHSGGQPQHF. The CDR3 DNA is TGCGCCAGCAGTCAATCTCATAGTGGGGGTCAGCCCCAGCATTTT.

CDR3: CASKAGQPDTHNQPQHF. CDR3 bases: TGTGCCAGCAAAGCCGGACAGCCTGACACTCACAATCAGCCCCAGCATTTT. The chain is built from TRBV21-1 and TRBJ1-5; the table's D call, TRBD1, was not checked against the DNA. TRBV21-1 is termed a pseudogene. CDR3 length equals 17 residues.

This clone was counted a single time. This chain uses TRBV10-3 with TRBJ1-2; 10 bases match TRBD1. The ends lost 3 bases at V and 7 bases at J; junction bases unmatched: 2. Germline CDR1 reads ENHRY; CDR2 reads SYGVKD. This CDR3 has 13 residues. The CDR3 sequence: CAISERTGGGYTF. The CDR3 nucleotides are TGTGCCATCAGTGAAAGGACAGGGGGTGGCTACACCTTC.